The T cell receptor beta chain described here comes from a study of human T cells and chemical hapten exposure (dated by TCRdb to the early 2020s). With respect to the entire study: For sensitization, 2% DPC in acetone was applied to a 2 cm by 2 cm area of upper inner arm skin. In alopecia patients, the study followed how the peripheral blood TCR repertoire changed in vivo over primary and secondary sensitization to diphenylcyclopropenone (DPC), a hapten. Blood samples were taken from patients before sensitization (week 0) and then at 2, 6 and about 24 weeks after DPC sensitization. Throughout the roughly 25-week study period, patients were also given weekly therapeutic DPC doses on the scalp. For TCR sequencing, blood came from over 25 alopecia patients at anywhere from one to four time points (pre-sensitization, 2, 6 and 24 weeks). Most of the patients in the cohort were female, and the cohort covered alopecia areata with under or over 50% scalp involvement, alopecia totalis and alopecia universalis. Patch testing was performed on the upper back with Finn chambers containing 0.01% DPC, and the patch tests were scored after 6 days according to International Contact Dermatitis Research Group standards. Libraries were combined into a pool for sequencing, and differences in TCR yield between samples came mainly from small differences in library volumes within the pool. Here is what the overall study found, with its caveats: DPC sensitization did not change the number of TCRs with a frequency above 1 in 1000, and there was no evidence of changes in global repertoire structure. Compared with pre-sensitization or healthy control sets, expanded TCRs formed significantly more large CDR3 similarity clusters, which is consistent with antigen-driven responses. All patients had alopecia, a presumed autoimmune disease, so their immune response might differ from that of healthy individuals. Patch test score correlated positively with the number of PT1 expanded TCRs, reaching significance at thresholds 8, 16 and 32 but not at 4. After repeated subsampling, the strength of the expansion versus patch-test correlation and the threshold at which it became significant changed.

What the time point label conveys for this sample: pre-sensitization, week 0. Interpreted using the paper, the treatment or condition label stands for: therapeutic diphenylcyclopropenone sensitization with weekly scalp DPC. At each patch-test visit, blood was drawn before the patch test was applied. Eligible patients were aged 18 to 70, diagnosed with alopecia, deemed suitable for DPC therapy, and excluded if pregnant. Total RNA was extracted from unfractionated whole blood collected in Tempus Blood RNA tubes. Library prep was done by RACE. TCRdb lists the instrument as NextSeq 500. Library preparation attached unique molecular identifiers to individual cDNA molecules for quantitative, reproducible TCR counting. For every blood RNA sample, sequencing covered both the TCR alpha and TCR beta chains. Regarding the original processing steps: The median number of TCRs per sample was approximately 98,000, ranging from about 23,224 to 750,000. The Decombinator software suite was used to annotate V, J and CDR3 in the TCR reads. For PS versus PT1 abundance plots, all samples were subsampled to the same number of TCRs (28,000). TCRs were defined as expanded if absent before sensitization and observed at least eight times at the 2-week time point. TCRdb ran its own pipeline on the public reads, namely fastp trimming at Q25 and MiXCR clone calling, and kept in-frame beta chains. When rows share a CDR3 protein, they turn into one entry using the most common DNA and genes. The V and J calls were not made by the authors but by TCRdb's processing. Recorded for this sample are approximately 100,000 distinct CDR3 sequences; around 9.6% of them occurred a single time. Around 4% of the sample is in the top ten clones.

This clonotype was seen only a few times. The antigen this receptor binds is unknown. Per-base qualities were not stored, and no clone one base away is much larger. Measured from the cysteine to the phenylalanine, the CDR3 is 18 residues long. The DNA shown is the 54-base CDR3, in frame from base 1. From the germline V gene (reference sequence), CDR1 is MNHNY and CDR2 is SVGAGI. Unmatched junction bases come to 19, with V trimmed by 6 bases and J by 2 bases. This clonotype was sampled from a woman between 35 and 50 years old with alopecia areata. Some clones in this sample may be carry-over from other donors' samples. The chain couples TRBV6-6 to TRBJ2-7, and 7 junction bases match TRBD2. Sequencing was performed on whole blood, taken in connection with sensitization to the hapten diphenylcyclopropenone (DPC). The CDR3 in this case is CASSYPSRGEIVPYEQYF. The sequenced DNA: TGTGCCAGCAGCTATCCTAGCCGGGGGGAGATAGTCCCCTACGAGCAGTACTTC.